The source of this TCR beta chain is a study of response to subunit inactivated influenza vaccine. Details on this clonotype: The antigen is undetermined.

Study-wide points: It was the authors' suggestion that each seasonal influenza vaccination recruits few new T cells.

A single record per CDR3 protein comes from TCRdb applying MiXCR to the RT-PCR reads. The top ten clones hold over 2.5% of a sample with about 500,000 distinct CDR3 sequences, approximately 17% of them seen once. Sequencing used CD4+ T cells sorted from PBMCs, obtained less than 30 months after vaccination. The sequence was collected from a man between 45 and 75 years old who received an inactivated influenza vaccine.

As DNA, the CDR3 is TGTGCCAGCGCGGGGGACCACGAGCAGTACTTC. This translates into CASAGDHEQYF. The V and J genes are TRBV28 and TRBJ2-7; 7 bases fit TRBD2. The ends lost 8 bases at V and 5 bases at J; junction bases unmatched: 3. Looked up from germline, CDR1 is MDHEN and CDR2 is SYDVKM. The CDR3 consists of 11 residues.